The 4 T cell receptor beta chains below come from one sample, sequenced in a study of identical twins. TCRdb itself ran the 5' RACE reads through MiXCR, one entry per CDR3 protein. The data show approximately 230,000 distinct CDR3 sequences, 6.5% seen once. These data are also associated with another study on T cells expressing NK-cell markers.

Sequenced: CD8+ T cells sorted from blood. These receptors all come from a woman younger than 30 in good health.

This clonotype was picked up many times. The rearrangement joins TRBV6-4 to TRBJ2-3; TRBD2 agrees at 10 bases. CDR1 and CDR2 (germline): MRHNA, SNTAGT. This CDR3 is 14 amino acids long. With V trimmed by 4 bases and J by 6 bases, 4 bases remained unmatched. The CDR3 bases are TGTGCCAGCAGTGCAGCGGGGGGGACGGATACGCAGTATTTT. Amino acid sequence: CASSAAGGTDTQYF.

This clonotype has only a few counts. The rearrangement uses TRBV27 and TRBJ2-7, with TRBD1 as a possible D gene (7 bases). The CDR3 loop spans 13 amino acids. V gave up 5 bases and J gave up 4 bases, with 12 bases separating them. Germline V gene sequence: CDR1 MNHEY, CDR2 SMNVEV (reference sequence). The CDR3 bases are TGTGCCAGCAGTCGCAGGGGGGAGTACGAGCAGTACTTC. It encodes CASSRRGEYEQYF.

The gene calls are TRBV28 and TRBJ2-1; 10 nucleotides agree with TRBD2. The germline CDR1 and CDR2 sequences are MDHEN and SYDVKM. Trimming removed 6 bases from V and 6 bases from J; junction bases left unmatched: 8. The CDR3 runs to 15 residues. The DNA for the CDR3 is TGTGCCAGCAGGCTGGGACTAGCGACCGGCAATGAGCAGTTCTTC. It translates to CASRLGLATGNEQFF.

The sample holds many counts of this clonotype. The CDR3 DNA is TGTGCCAGTAGTATAGGGGAGGGGGGCTCCTACGAGCAGTACTTC. Its translation is CASSIGEGGSYEQYF. This sequence joins TRBV19 and TRBJ2-7, with TRBD2 as a possible D gene (7 bases). Germline loops: CDR1 LNHDA, CDR2 SQIVND (reference sequence). CDR3 length: 15 residues. Deletions cut 1 base from V and 0 bases from J, with 10 bases between.